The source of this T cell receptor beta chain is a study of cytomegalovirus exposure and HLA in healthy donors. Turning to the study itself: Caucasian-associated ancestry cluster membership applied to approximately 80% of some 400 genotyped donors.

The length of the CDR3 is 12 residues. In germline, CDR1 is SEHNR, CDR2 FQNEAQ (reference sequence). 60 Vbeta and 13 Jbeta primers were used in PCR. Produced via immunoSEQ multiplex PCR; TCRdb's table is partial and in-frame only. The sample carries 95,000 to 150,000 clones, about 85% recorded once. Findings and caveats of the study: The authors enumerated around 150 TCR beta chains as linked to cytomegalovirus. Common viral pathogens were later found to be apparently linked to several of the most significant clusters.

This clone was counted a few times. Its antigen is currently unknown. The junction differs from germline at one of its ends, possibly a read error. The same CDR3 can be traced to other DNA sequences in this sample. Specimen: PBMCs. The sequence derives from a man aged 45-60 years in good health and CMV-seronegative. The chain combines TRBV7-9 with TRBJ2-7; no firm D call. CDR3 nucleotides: TGTTCCAGCAGCTTATCGGGCTACGAGCAGTACTTC. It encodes CSSSLSGYEQYF. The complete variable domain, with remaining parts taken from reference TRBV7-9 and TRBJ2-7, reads DTGVSQNPRHKITKRGQNVTFRCDPISEHNRLYWYRQTLGQGPEFLTYFQNEAQLEKSRLLSDRFSAERPKGSFSTLEIQRTEQGDSAMYLCSSSLSGYEQYFGPGTRLTVT.